The 28 T cell receptor beta chains below come from one sample, sequenced in a study of T cell responses to AZD1222 COVID-19 vaccine. Assay: immunoSEQ multiplex PCR; the TCRdb copy retains only in-frame clones and omits some. The sample lists roughly 80,000 clones, around 93% occurring once. The sequencing used peripheral blood, collected 28 days after the second AZD1222 dose. The source of these receptors is an adult who received the AZD1222 COVID-19 vaccine.

The V gene is TRBV19, the J gene TRBJ1-5; 8 bases are a match to TRBD1. Looked up from germline, CDR1 is LNHDA and CDR2 is SQIVND (reference sequence). CDR3 length: 14 amino acids. V was pared by 7 bases and J by 4 bases, with 6 bases of the junction left unmatched. The CDR3 DNA sequence: TGTGCCAGTACCCCGCGGACAGGGAATCAGCCCCAGCATTTT. Translation: CASTPRTGNQPQHF.

This chain connects TRBV30 to TRBJ2-7; D is unresolved. V was pared by 3 bases and J by 4 bases, with 7 bases between. Germline V gives CDR1 GTSNPN, CDR2 SVGIG (reference sequence). CDR3 size: 11 residues. For the CDR3, the DNA is TGTGCCTGGAGCGGAAATTACGAGCAGTACTTC. Translated, it gives CAWSGNYEQYF. Filled out from reference TRBV30 and TRBJ2-7, the complete variable domain reads SQTIHQWPATLVQPVGSPLSLECTVEGTSNPNLYWYRQAAGRGLQLLFYSVGIGQISSEVPQNLSASRPQDRQFILSSKKLLLSDSGFYLCAWSGNYEQYFGPGTRLTVT.

This clone was detected once. The gene calls are TRBV7-2 and TRBJ2-7; TRBD2 agrees at 11 bases. Germline V CDR1 and CDR2: SGHTA, FQGNSA. V shed 1 base and J 1 base; nucleotides not matched to a gene: 0. This CDR3 is built from 15 residues. CDR3 nucleotides: TGTGCCAGCAGCTTAGTAGCGGGAGGGTCCTACGAGCAGTACTTC. Its protein product is CASSLVAGGSYEQYF.

This chain uses TRBV3-1 (or the pseudogene TRBV3-2) with TRBJ2-3; no definite D call. Deletions cut 1 base from V and 4 bases from J, with 12 bases between. Per germline, CDR1 LGHDT and CDR2 YNNKEL (reference sequence). The CDR3 covers 15 residues. CDR3 amino acids: CASSQVEVGADTQYF. The CDR3 DNA follows: TGTGCCAGCAGCCAAGTTGAGGTTGGGGCAGATACGCAGTATTTT.

The rearrangement uses TRBV6-5 and TRBJ2-7, with a possible D match to TRBD1 (6 bases). V shed 4 bases and J shed 0 bases, with 16 bases lying between them. CDR3 size: 16 residues. The germline V gene has CDR1 MNHEY and CDR2 SVGAGI. The CDR3 reads CASSFLGAGHSYEQYF. The CDR3 bases are TGTGCCAGCAGTTTCTTGGGGGCAGGGCACTCCTACGAGCAGTACTTC.

The chain employs TRBV7-9 and TRBJ2-2; D unclear. Trimming left V 5 bases short and J 7 bases short, with 8 bases between. The CDR3 runs 12 residues. CDR1 is SEHNR, CDR2 FQNEAQ, per germline (reference sequence). CDR3 region: CASSPHIGELFF. The DNA of the CDR3 is TGTGCCAGCAGCCCTCATATCGGGGAGCTGTTTTTT.

J is TRBJ2-1 and V is TRBV23-1, with 12 bases identical to TRBD2. TRBV23-1 is noted as an ORF with a role that remains uncertain. There are 15 residues in the CDR3. Germline trimming cut 6 bases from V and 6 bases from J; bases unmatched to any gene: 6. CDR3 in amino acids: CASSATSGRTNEQFF. In nucleotides, the CDR3 is TGCGCCAGCAGCGCTACTAGCGGGAGGACCAATGAGCAGTTCTTC.

The chain carries TRBV15 and TRBJ1-2; 7 nucleotides agree with TRBD1. Germline loops: CDR1 LNHNV, CDR2 YYDKDF (reference sequence). The V segment lost 0 bases and the J segment 5 bases; nucleotides outside the gene matches: 15. The CDR3 consists of 18 residues. Here the CDR3 reads CATSRDSVRGGSRYGYTF. In DNA form, the CDR3 reads TGTGCCACCAGCAGAGATTCGGTCAGAGGGGGCAGTAGGTATGGCTACACCTTC. Together with reference TRBV15 and TRBJ1-2, the CDR3 gives the full variable domain: DAMVIQNPRYQVTQFGKPVTLSCSQTLNHNVMYWYQQKSSQAPKLLFHYYDKDFNNEADTPDNFQSRRPNTSFCFLDIRSPGLGDTAMYLCATSRDSVRGGSRYGYTFGSGTRLTVV.

This sequence joins TRBV18 and TRBJ2-5; TRBD1 might be the D (6 bases). Germline V gene lookup returns CDR1 KGHSH and CDR2 LQKENI. The length of the CDR3 is 14 residues. V was pared by 4 bases and J by 2 bases, with 11 bases between. For the CDR3, the DNA is TGTGCCAGCTCACGCGACAGGACTCAAGAGACCCAGTACTTC. The encoded protein is CASSRDRTQETQYF.

This sequence joins TRBV28 and TRBJ2-7, with 7 bases fitting TRBD2. The CDR3 runs 16 residues. V was pared by 5 bases and J by 6 bases, with 16 bases of the junction left unmatched. CDR1 MDHEN and CDR2 SYDVKM come from the germline V gene. CDR3 region: CASSLSGAGRSVEQYF. CDR3 DNA sequence: TGTGCCAGCAGTCTCTCGGGAGCGGGGAGGAGTGTCGAGCAGTACTTC.

The CDR3 sequence is CATSRGRGSYNEQFF. The CDR3 DNA follows: TGTGCCACCAGCAGAGGCCGGGGATCCTACAATGAGCAGTTCTTC. The rearrangement joins TRBV15 to TRBJ2-1; D is perhaps TRBD2 (5 bases). This CDR3 contains 15 residues. V was shortened by 1 base and J by 1 base, with 8 bases between the two germline ends. Looked up from germline, CDR1 is LNHNV and CDR2 is YYDKDF (reference sequence). The variable domain in full, completed from reference TRBV15 and TRBJ2-1, reads DAMVIQNPRYQVTQFGKPVTLSCSQTLNHNVMYWYQQKSSQAPKLLFHYYDKDFNNEADTPDNFQSRRPNTSFCFLDIRSPGLGDTAMYLCATSRGRGSYNEQFFGPGTRLTVL.

J is TRBJ2-7 and V is TRBV23-1; D gene unclear. TRBV23-1 belongs to the ORF category, with a function that is uncertain. This CDR3 region has 17 residues. The germline V and J ends were trimmed by 4 bases and 2 bases, with 21 bases remaining between them. CDR3 region: CASSLRALLNSPYEQYF. In DNA, the CDR3 is TGCGCCAGCAGTCTCCGGGCCCTCCTAAATAGCCCCTACGAGCAGTACTTC.

The rearrangement links TRBV11-2 to TRBJ1-2; 9 positions match TRBD1. The junction had 13 bases not matched to a gene; V was cut back by 11 bases and J by 3 bases. CDR3 length: 15 residues. Germline lookup yields CDR1 SGHAT and CDR2 FQNNGV. For the CDR3, the DNA is TGTGCCTCTGTGGGGGGACAGGGACTTTACTATGGCTACACCTTC. Its protein product is CASVGGQGLYYGYTF.

The V gene is TRBV10-1, the J gene TRBJ1-5, with D possibly being TRBD1 (6 bases). This CDR3 comprises 15 residues. Per the germline V gene, CDR1 is WNHNN and CDR2 is SYGVQD (reference sequence). With 6 bases removed from V and 5 bases from J, the gap between germline ends came to 17 bases. For the CDR3, the DNA is TGCGCCAGCAGCGAGGGACAAGGATCGGATCAGCCCCAGCATTTT. This encodes CASSEGQGSDQPQHF.

V gene TRBV6-7 combines with J gene TRBJ1-4, with D unclear. TRBV6-7 is annotated as an ORF whose role is uncertain. The CDR3 covers 15 residues. The V end was cut by 6 bases, the J end by 1 base, with 12 bases between. CDR3 DNA: TGTGCCAGCAGCCTATACAGAAAAACTAATGAAAAACTGTTTTTT. Its translation: CASSLYRKTNEKLFF.

The rearrangement uses TRBV14 and TRBJ2-7, with D unclear. This CDR3 contains 13 residues. Trimming removed 1 base from V and 3 bases from J, with 7 bases in between. CDR1 SGHDN and CDR2 FVKESK come from the germline V gene. CDR3 protein: CASSQVDVYEQYF. The CDR3 coding sequence is TGTGCCAGCAGCCAAGTCGACGTCTACGAGCAGTACTTC.

The table lists this clone with a count of one. The chain recombines TRBV7-3 with TRBJ2-5, with TRBD2 identical over 9 bases. Trimming cost V 2 bases and J 1 base; bases outside gene matches: 8. CDR3 length equals 17 residues. Germline V gene data show CDR1 as SGHTA and CDR2 as FQGTGA. CDR3 loop: CASSLRGTSSRQETQYF. The CDR3 DNA is TGTGCCAGCAGCTTACGGGGGACTAGCTCCCGCCAAGAGACCCAGTACTTC.

The rearrangement uses TRBV5-1 and TRBJ2-1; D is undetermined. Germline CDR1 is SGHRS and CDR2 is YFSETQ. This CDR3 region has 15 residues. Trimming took off 0 bases at V and 9 bases at J, with 16 bases between the two ends. The CDR3 nucleotides read TGCGCCAGCAGCTTGGCCAGCGCTAGTAAGCGTGAGCAGTTCTTC. Residues: CASSLASASKREQFF. Together with reference TRBV5-1 and TRBJ2-1, the CDR3 gives the full variable domain: KAGVTQTPRYLIKTRGQQVTLSCSPISGHRSVSWYQQTPGQGLQFLFEYFSETQRNKGNFPGRFSGRQFSNSRSEMNVSTLELGDSALYLCASSLASASKREQFFGPGTRLTVL.

The gene calls are TRBV7-2 and TRBJ1-2; no definite D call. CDR3 length: 14 residues. Germline-derived CDR1 and CDR2 are SGHTA and FQGNSA. Deletions cut 0 bases from V and 4 bases from J, with 9 bases between. The CDR3 protein is CASSLAPLPYGYTF. DNA of the CDR3: TGTGCCAGCAGCTTAGCGCCGTTGCCCTATGGCTACACCTTC.

Notes on this clone: This same CDR3 is encoded by further DNA sequences in the sample. The gene calls are TRBV12-3 or TRBV12-4 and TRBJ2-3; no clear D. V was clipped by 3 bases and J by 0 bases, with 4 bases between them. This CDR3 spans 13 amino acids. The CDR3 protein is CASSLASTDTQYF. CDR3 sequence (DNA): TGTGCCAGCAGTTTGGCCAGCACAGATACGCAGTATTTT.

J is TRBJ2-1 and V is TRBV2; 7 bases fit TRBD1. V dropped 2 bases and J dropped 6; count of bases not matched to a gene: 7. Per the germline V gene, CDR1 is SNHLY and CDR2 is FYNNEI. The CDR3 sequence is 15 residues long. CDR3 coding DNA: TGTGCCAGCAGTGAAAAAGGACAGGTTATCAATGAGCAGTTCTTC. Its protein product is CASSEKGQVINEQFF.

V and J are TRBV5-1 and TRBJ2-2; TRBD1 matches 9 bases. Trimming removed 4 bases from V and 0 bases from J; junction bases left unmatched: 4. The germline CDR1 and CDR2 sequences are SGHRS and YFSETQ. The CDR3 consists of 16 residues. The CDR3 spells CASSIQGAPNTGELFF. The CDR3 nucleotides read TGCGCCAGCAGCATACAGGGGGCGCCGAACACCGGGGAGCTGTTTTTT.

V usage is TRBV28 and J usage is TRBJ1-5, with TRBD1 matching 8 bases. This CDR3 has 16 amino acids. Germline V gives CDR1 MDHEN, CDR2 SYDVKM. V gave up 8 bases and J gave up 7 bases; unmatched junction bases: 16. The CDR3 reads CASRGGSGGAVQPQHF. The CDR3 DNA sequence: TGTGCCAGCCGAGGGGGGTCAGGGGGCGCGGTCCAGCCCCAGCATTTT.

The rearrangement uses TRBV10-2 and TRBJ2-7; D is ambiguous. V lost 6 bases to trimming and J lost 6 bases, with 18 bases between them. The CDR3 length is 14 residues. CDR1 is WSHSY, CDR2 SAAADI, per germline. This CDR3 reads CASSPTLRSTEQYF. As DNA, the CDR3 is TGCGCCAGCAGCCCCACATTAAGGAGTACCGAGCAGTACTTC.

This chain uses TRBV4-3 with TRBJ2-7; D is unclear. The CDR3 runs 15 residues. Germline values: CDR1 LGHNA, CDR2 YSLEER. V lost 0 bases and J 2 bases, leaving 11 bases between the germline ends. The chain's CDR3 is CASSQDLLTPYEQYF. CDR3 DNA sequence: TGCGCCAGCAGCCAAGATCTCCTCACGCCCTACGAGCAGTACTTC.

This rearrangement joins TRBV10-2 to TRBJ2-3, with D possibly matching TRBD2 (6 bases). The CDR3 consists of 16 residues. Looked up from germline, CDR1 is WSHSY and CDR2 is SAAADI. Trimming shortened V by 0 bases and J by 0 bases, and 10 bases separated the two germline ends. CDR3 sequence: CASSESRDWSTDTQYF. In DNA, the CDR3 is TGCGCCAGCAGTGAGTCGAGGGACTGGAGCACAGATACGCAGTATTTT.

CDR3 DNA: TGTGCCAGCCTGGGACTCTACAATGAGCAGTTCTTC. The encoded protein is CASLGLYNEQFF. The chain joins TRBV28 to TRBJ2-1; D is possibly TRBD2 (6 bases). Germline assignment: CDR1 MDHEN and CDR2 SYDVKM. CDR3 size: 12 residues. Trimming took off 8 bases at V and 3 bases at J, with 8 bases between the two ends.

This chain links TRBV11-2 with TRBJ2-7; D tentatively reads TRBD1 or TRBD2 (6 bases each). V dropped 7 bases and J dropped 5 bases, with 15 bases sitting between them. Germline V gene sequence: CDR1 SGHAT, CDR2 FQNNGV. The CDR3 is 13 residues long. The CDR3 region is CASTLGGLDEQYF. CDR3 in DNA: TGTGCCAGCACGCTAGGGGGGCTCGACGAGCAGTACTTC.